The rows below give T cell receptor beta chains drawn from one sample of a study of technical replicates of blood from a few donors. Method: immunoSEQ multiplex PCR; TCRdb's copy keeps in-frame clones and lacks some. The sample contains around 80,000 clones, 95% to 97% of which appear only once. Sequences were obtained from T cells isolated from PBMCs. Source of these receptors: a human donor in good health. CDR3s include the opening cysteine and the closing phenylalanine or tryptophan. The D gene is left open where the match is weak. Expanded clones are given a class, and other clones once, few, many or no size at all.

TRBD2	TRBJ2-1	TRBV30	-	CAWSSGRRSQFF	TGTGCCTGGAGTAGCGGGAGAAGGAGTCAGTTCTTC
TRBD2	TRBJ2-3	TRBV9	-	CASSVGTSGSYDTQYF	TGTGCCAGCAGCGTAGGGACTAGCGGGAGTTATGATACGCAGTATTTT
TRBD2	TRBJ2-1	TRBV9	-	CASSIGLANSYNEQFF	TGTGCCAGCAGCATTGGACTAGCGAACTCCTACAATGAGCAGTTCTTC
TRBD2	TRBJ2-1	TRBV11-2	-	CASSAIRGLAGNHNEQFF	TGTGCCAGCAGCGCTATCCGTGGACTAGCGGGAAATCACAATGAGCAGTTCTTC
-	TRBJ1-1	TRBV30	-	CAWTLTGNTEAFF	TGTGCCTGGACTTTGACAGGGAACACTGAAGCTTTCTTT
-	TRBJ2-7	TRBV30	-	CAWSTAAREQYF	TGTGCCTGGAGTACGGCGGCCAGAGAGCAGTACTTC
TRBD1	TRBJ2-7	TRBV7-2	-	CASSQAGTGGYEQYF	TGTGCCAGCAGCCAGGCCGGGACAGGGGGCTACGAGCAGTACTTC
-	TRBJ1-1	TRBV19	-	CASSIEAFVRGMTEAFF	TGTGCCAGTAGTATAGAAGCATTTGTCAGGGGCATGACTGAAGCTTTCTTT
TRBD2	TRBJ2-1	TRBV30	-	CAWNGGRRDEQFF	TGTGCCTGGAACGGCGGGAGGAGGGATGAGCAGTTCTTC
-	TRBJ2-5	TRBV6-5	-	CASSRRGETQYF	TGTGCCAGCAGTCGCAGAGGGGAGACCCAGTACTTC
-	TRBJ1-2	TRBV29-1	-	CSARAFNYGYTF	TGCAGCGCTAGAGCGTTTAACTATGGCTACACCTTC
-	TRBJ2-7	TRBV28	-	CASVARWTESYEQYF	TGTGCCAGTGTGGCCCGATGGACAGAGTCCTACGAGCAGTACTTC
TRBD1	TRBJ1-2	TRBV13	-	CASSQQGADGYTF	TGTGCCAGCAGTCAACAGGGGGCGGATGGCTACACCTTC
-	TRBJ1-1	TRBV9	-	CASSVAGIGEAFF	TGTGCCAGCAGCGTAGCAGGGATAGGTGAAGCTTTCTTT
-	TRBJ2-5	TRBV28	-	CASRRSETQYF	TGTGCCAGCAGACGGTCAGAGACCCAGTACTTC
-	TRBJ2-7	TRBV15	-	CATSRPFLTSGVDEQYF	TGTGCCACCAGCAGACCTTTCTTGACATCGGGGGTCGACGAGCAGTACTTC
-	TRBJ1-5	TRBV6-1	-	CASSGQVYQPQHF	TGTGCCAGCAGTGGACAGGTTTATCAGCCCCAGCATTTT
-	TRBJ2-6	TRBV2	once	CASSSAGANVLTF	TGTGCCAGCAGTAGCGCTGGGGCCAACGTCCTGACTTTC
-	TRBJ2-1	TRBV6-5	-	CASGPSLEQFF	TGTGCCAGCGGGCCTTCACTTGAGCAGTTCTTC
-	TRBJ2-5	TRBV4-1	-	CASSLSPGSPGETQYF	TGCGCCAGCAGCCTAAGTCCGGGGTCCCCGGGAGAGACCCAGTACTTC
TRBD1	TRBJ1-2	TRBV7-9	-	CASSSPTGEGTGVGYTF	TGTGCCAGCAGCTCCCCGACGGGGGAGGGGACAGGGGTTGGCTACACCTTC
-	TRBJ2-5	TRBV7-9	-	CASEGVLGQETQYF	TGTGCCAGCGAGGGGGTTCTGGGACAAGAGACCCAGTACTTC
-	TRBJ2-2	TRBV7-2	-	CASSSSSLTGELFF	TGTGCCAGCAGCTCTAGCTCACTCACCGGGGAGCTGTTTTTT
TRBD1	TRBJ2-7	TRBV28	-	CASSFRDRGTYEQYF	TGTGCCAGCAGTTTCCGGGACAGGGGGACCTACGAGCAGTACTTC
TRBD1	TRBJ2-1	TRBV5-4	-	CASSKDRFDNEQFF	TGTGCCAGCAGCAAGGACAGGTTTGACAATGAGCAGTTCTTC
TRBD1	TRBJ1-3	TRBV5-1	-	CASSPRDREKGNTIYF	TGCGCCAGCAGCCCCCGGGACAGGGAAAAGGGAAACACCATATATTTT
-	TRBJ2-7	TRBV7-2	-	CASSLIDTGDYEQYF	TGTGCCAGCAGCTTAATAGACACCGGGGACTACGAGCAGTACTTC
TRBD1	TRBJ1-5	TRBV27	once	CASSDRVRQPQHF	TGTGCCAGCAGTGACAGGGTAAGACAGCCCCAGCATTTT
-	TRBJ2-7	TRBV4-1	-	CASSPTGPAYEQYF	TGCGCCAGCAGCCCGACAGGTCCTGCCTACGAGCAGTACTTC
TRBD2	TRBJ2-1	TRBV30	-	CAWSVPAGGYNEQFF	TGTGCCTGGAGTGTACCTGCGGGAGGGTACAATGAGCAGTTCTTC
TRBD1	TRBJ1-3	TRBV28	-	CASMIGTGGDSGNTIYF	TGTGCCAGCATGATAGGGACAGGGGGCGATTCTGGAAACACCATATATTTT
-	TRBJ2-7	TRBV5-6	-	CASSLDLRDYEQYF	TGTGCCAGCAGCTTGGACCTTAGAGACTACGAGCAGTACTTC
-	TRBJ2-1	TRBV7-7	-	CASSFKGVNEQFF	TGTGCCAGCAGCTTCAAAGGGGTAAATGAGCAGTTCTTC
-	TRBJ2-5	TRBV19	once	CASSTTGMQETQYF	TGTGCCAGTAGTACAACAGGGATGCAAGAGACCCAGTACTTC
TRBD2	TRBJ2-1	TRBV5-1	-	CASSLAASGRSYNEQFF	TGCGCCAGCAGCTTGGCGGCTAGCGGGAGATCCTACAATGAGCAGTTCTTC
TRBD2	TRBJ2-7	TRBV5-1	-	CASSLAVDGRAWEQYF	TGCGCCAGCAGCTTGGCCGTAGACGGGAGGGCATGGGAGCAGTACTTC
TRBD2	TRBJ2-1	TRBV11-1	-	CASSATGTSAFYNEQFF	TGTGCCAGCAGCGCTACTGGGACTAGCGCCTTTTACAATGAGCAGTTCTTC
TRBD1	TRBJ1-3	TRBV9	-	CASSAPRDRGSSGNTIYF	TGTGCCAGCAGCGCACCTCGGGACAGGGGAAGTTCTGGAAACACCATATATTTT
-	TRBJ2-7	TRBV4-1	-	CASSQEAGSYEQYF	TGCGCCAGCAGCCAAGAGGCGGGCTCCTACGAGCAGTACTTC
-	TRBJ2-3	TRBV7-2	-	CASSLDRQGGDTQYF	TGTGCCAGCAGCTTAGATCGGCAGGGGGGAGATACGCAGTATTTT